The TCR beta chain under discussion was sequenced for a study of T cell repertoires in cytomegalovirus infection. Looking at the study overall: Newly reported HLA-C-restricted and thoroughly characterized HLA-B-restricted CMV epitopes were employed. Based on public TCR beta signatures, there were indications of CMV infection and of a matching HLA type. Study findings and constraints: In two of eight donors, the top clonotype was HLA-C-restricted CMV-specific.

This CDR3 has 15 amino acids. Between the trimmed V and J ends, which lost 1 base and 5 bases, there was a span of 14 bases. TCRdb redid the calling of the reads with MiXCR, one entry per CDR3 protein. The table shows about 310,000 distinct CDR3 sequences, with just under 25% occurring only once. A note on this clonotype: Antigen unknown.

The rearrangement joins TRBV12-3 or TRBV12-4 to TRBJ2-5; no firm D call. This TCR was sampled from a human donor in good health (CMV status not recorded). Some clones in this sample may be carry-over from other donors' samples. The sample in question was cultured PBMCs, obtained from culture after CMV antigen stimulation. The CDR3 reads CASSLGRRLLETQYF. DNA for the CDR3: TGTGCCAGCAGTTTAGGTAGACGGTTGTTGGAGACCCAGTACTTC.